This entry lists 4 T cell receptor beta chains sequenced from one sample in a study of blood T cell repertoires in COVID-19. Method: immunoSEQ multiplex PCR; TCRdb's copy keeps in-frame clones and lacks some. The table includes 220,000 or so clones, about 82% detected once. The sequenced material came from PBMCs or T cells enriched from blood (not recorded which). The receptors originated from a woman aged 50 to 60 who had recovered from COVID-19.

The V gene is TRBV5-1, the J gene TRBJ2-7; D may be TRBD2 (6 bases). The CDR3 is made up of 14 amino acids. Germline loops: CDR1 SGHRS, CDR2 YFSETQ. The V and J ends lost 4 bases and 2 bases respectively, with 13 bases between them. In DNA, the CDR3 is TGCGCCAGCAGCCCAACGGGAGCGGCCTACGAGCAGTACTTC. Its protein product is CASSPTGAAYEQYF.

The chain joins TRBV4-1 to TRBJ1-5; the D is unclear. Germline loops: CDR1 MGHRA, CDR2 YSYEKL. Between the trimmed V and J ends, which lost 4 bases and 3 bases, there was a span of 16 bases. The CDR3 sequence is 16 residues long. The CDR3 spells CASSLDFGGNNQPQHF. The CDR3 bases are TGCGCCAGCAGCCTCGATTTTGGAGGAAACAATCAGCCCCAGCATTTT.

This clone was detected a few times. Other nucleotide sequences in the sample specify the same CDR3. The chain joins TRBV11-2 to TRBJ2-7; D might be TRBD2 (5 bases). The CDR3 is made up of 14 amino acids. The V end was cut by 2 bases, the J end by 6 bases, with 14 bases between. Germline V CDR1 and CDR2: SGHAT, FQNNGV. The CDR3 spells CASSLNPGGPEQYF. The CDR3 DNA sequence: TGTGCCAGCAGCTTAAACCCCGGAGGACCCGAGCAGTACTTC.

This CDR3 reads CASSLSLGQVTNEQFF. The CDR3 DNA follows: TGTGCCAGCAGTTTATCGCTGGGACAGGTTACCAATGAGCAGTTCTTC. This chain connects TRBV27 to TRBJ2-1; 8 bases agree with TRBD1. V was pared by 0 bases and J by 6 bases, with 7 bases of the junction left unmatched. The CDR3 length is 16 residues. Germline values: CDR1 MNHEY, CDR2 SMNVEV (reference sequence).